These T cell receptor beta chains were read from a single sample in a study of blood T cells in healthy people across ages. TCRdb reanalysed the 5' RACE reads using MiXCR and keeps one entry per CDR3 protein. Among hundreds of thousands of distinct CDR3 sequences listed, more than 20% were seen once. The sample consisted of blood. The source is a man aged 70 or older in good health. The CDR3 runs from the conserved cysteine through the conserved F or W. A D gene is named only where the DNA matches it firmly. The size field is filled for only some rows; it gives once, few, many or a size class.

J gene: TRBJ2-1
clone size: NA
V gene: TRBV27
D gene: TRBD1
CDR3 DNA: TGTGCCAGCAGTCTCCGGGACAGGGGGATAAATGAGCAGTTCTTC
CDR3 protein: CASSLRDRGINEQFF

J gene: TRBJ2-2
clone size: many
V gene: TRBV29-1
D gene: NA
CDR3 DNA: TGCAGCGTTGAAGATCATGGAGTGGAGCTGTTTTTT
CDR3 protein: CSVEDHGVELFF

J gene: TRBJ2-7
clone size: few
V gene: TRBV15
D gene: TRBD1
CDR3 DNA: TGTGCCACCAGCAGAGTAGGAGGACAGGGGGCCTACGAGCAGTACTTC
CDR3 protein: CATSRVGGQGAYEQYF

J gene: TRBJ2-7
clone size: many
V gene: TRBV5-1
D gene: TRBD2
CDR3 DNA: TGTGCCAGCAGCTTAGGAGGAACTAGCGGTACCTACGAGCAGTACTTC
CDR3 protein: CASSLGGTSGTYEQYF

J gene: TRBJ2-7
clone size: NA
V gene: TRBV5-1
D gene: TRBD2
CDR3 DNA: TGCGCCAGCAGCATCGGGACTAGCGGGTTCTACGAGCAGTACTTC
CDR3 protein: CASSIGTSGFYEQYF

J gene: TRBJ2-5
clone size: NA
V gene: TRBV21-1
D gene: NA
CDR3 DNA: TGTGCCAGCAGCAAGATTAGGTCGAGCGGGAGTGAGACCCAGTACTTC
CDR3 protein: CASSKIRSSGSETQYF

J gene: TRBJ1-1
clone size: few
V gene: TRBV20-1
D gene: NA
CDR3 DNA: TGCAGTGCTAGAGAGAACTATGAAGCTTTCTTT
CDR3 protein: CSARENYEAFF

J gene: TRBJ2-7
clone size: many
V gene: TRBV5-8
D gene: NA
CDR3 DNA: TGTGCCAGCAGCTTTCGGGCGGGATTGAACGAGCAGTACTTC
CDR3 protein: CASSFRAGLNEQYF

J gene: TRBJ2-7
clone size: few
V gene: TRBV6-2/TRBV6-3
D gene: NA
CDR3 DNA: TGTGCCAGCACTGGACAGTCCTACGAGCAGTACTTC
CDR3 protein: CASTGQSYEQYF

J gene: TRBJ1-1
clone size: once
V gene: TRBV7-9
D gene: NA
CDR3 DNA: TGTGCCAGCAGCCCCCGACAGGAGAGCACTGAAGCTTTCTTT
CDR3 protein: CASSPRQESTEAFF

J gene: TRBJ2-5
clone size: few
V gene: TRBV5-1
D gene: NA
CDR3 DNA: TGCGCCAGCAGCTTGGAGTCCACAGGGAACCAAGAGACCCAGTACTTC
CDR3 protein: CASSLESTGNQETQYF

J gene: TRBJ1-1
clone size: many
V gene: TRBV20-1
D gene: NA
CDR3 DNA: TGCAGTGCTACCCCGGGACACAGAAACACTGAAGCTTTCTTT
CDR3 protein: CSATPGHRNTEAFF

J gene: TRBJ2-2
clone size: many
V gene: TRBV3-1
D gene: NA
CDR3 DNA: TGTGCCAGCAGCCAAGGTCGTGGCCAGGGAGGAACCACCGGGGAGCTGTTTTTT
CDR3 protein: CASSQGRGQGGTTGELFF

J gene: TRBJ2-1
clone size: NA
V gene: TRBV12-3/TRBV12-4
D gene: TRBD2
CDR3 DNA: TGTGCCAGCAGTTCGGGACTAGGCTACAATGAGCAGTTCTTC
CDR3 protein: CASSSGLGYNEQFF

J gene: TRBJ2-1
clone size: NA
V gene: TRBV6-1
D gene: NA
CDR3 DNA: TGTGCCAGCAGTGAATCGGTGGGGAGTTCCTACAATGAGCAGTTCTTC
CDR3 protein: CASSESVGSSYNEQFF

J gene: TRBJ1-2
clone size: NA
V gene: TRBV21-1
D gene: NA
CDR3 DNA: TGTGCCAGCAGCCGCCGGGGAGGGATGAGGGATGGCTACACCTTC
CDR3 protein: CASSRRGGMRDGYTF

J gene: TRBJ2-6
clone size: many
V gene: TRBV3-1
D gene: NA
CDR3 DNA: TGTGCCAGCAGCCAAGGAACGACAACGCAGACTTTC
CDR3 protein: CASSQGTTTQTF

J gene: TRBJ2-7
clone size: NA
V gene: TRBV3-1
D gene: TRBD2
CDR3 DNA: TGTGCCAGCAGCCAATTTACTAGCGGGAGGTCCTACGAGCAGTACTTC
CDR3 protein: CASSQFTSGRSYEQYF

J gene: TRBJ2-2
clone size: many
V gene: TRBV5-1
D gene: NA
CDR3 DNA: TGCGCCAGCAGCTTGGTGGGCGCCGTGGGCACCGGGGAGCTGTTTTTT
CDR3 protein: CASSLVGAVGTGELFF

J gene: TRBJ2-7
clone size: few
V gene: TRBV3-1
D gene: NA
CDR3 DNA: TGTGCCAGCAGCCAAGTCTCAGTGAGCTGGGACGAGCAGTACTTC
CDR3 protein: CASSQVSVSWDEQYF

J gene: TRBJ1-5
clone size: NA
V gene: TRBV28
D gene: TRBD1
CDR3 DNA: TGTGCCAGCAGCTCTCTGGGACAGGTGAATCAGCCCCAGCATTTT
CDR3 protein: CASSSLGQVNQPQHF

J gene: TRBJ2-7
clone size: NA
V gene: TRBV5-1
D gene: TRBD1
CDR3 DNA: TGCGCCAGCAGCGATGGTGGGACAGGGGCCTACGAGCAGTACTTC
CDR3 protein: CASSDGGTGAYEQYF

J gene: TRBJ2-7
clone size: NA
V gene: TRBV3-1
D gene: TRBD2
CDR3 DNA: TGTGCCAGCAGCCTCCTAGGGGGACTAGCGGGCTTGCAGTACTTC
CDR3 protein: CASSLLGGLAGLQYF

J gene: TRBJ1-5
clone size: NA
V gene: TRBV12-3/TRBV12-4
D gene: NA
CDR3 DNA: TGTGCCAGCAGTTTAGGTAAGGGGAACAATCAGCCCCAGCATTTT
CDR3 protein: CASSLGKGNNQPQHF

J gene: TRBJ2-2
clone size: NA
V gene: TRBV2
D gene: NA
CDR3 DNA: TGTGCCAGCAGGACACAGGGCACCGGGGAGCTGTTTTTT
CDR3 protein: CASRTQGTGELFF

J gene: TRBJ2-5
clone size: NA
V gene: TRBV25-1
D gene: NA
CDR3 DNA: TGTGCCAGCAGTGAATATACTAGCCTTCCGACCCAGTACTTC
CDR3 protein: CASSEYTSLPTQYF

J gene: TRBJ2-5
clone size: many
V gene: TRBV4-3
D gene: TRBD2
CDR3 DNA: TGCGCCAGCAGCCAAGATTGGGGTAGCGGGAGGGCCGGAGAGACCCAGTACTTC
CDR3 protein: CASSQDWGSGRAGETQYF

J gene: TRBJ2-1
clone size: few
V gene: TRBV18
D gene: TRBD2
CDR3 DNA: TGTGCCAGCTCACGCGGGAGGGCCGAATCCAATGAGCAGTTCTTC
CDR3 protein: CASSRGRAESNEQFF

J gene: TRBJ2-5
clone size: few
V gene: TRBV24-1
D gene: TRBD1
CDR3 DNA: TGTGCCACCAGGGCCGGGACAGCAGAGACCCAGTACTTC
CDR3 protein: CATRAGTAETQYF

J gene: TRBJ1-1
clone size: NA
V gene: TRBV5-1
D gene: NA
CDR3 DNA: TGCGCCAGCAGCTTGGGCAGGGAGGACACTGAAGCTTTCTTT
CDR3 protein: CASSLGREDTEAFF

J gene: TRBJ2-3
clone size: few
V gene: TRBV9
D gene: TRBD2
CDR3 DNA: TGTGCCAGCAGCGTAGAGGGACTAGCGAAGGCAGATACGCAGTATTTT
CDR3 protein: CASSVEGLAKADTQYF

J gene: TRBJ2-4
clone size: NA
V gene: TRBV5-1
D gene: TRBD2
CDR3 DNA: TGCGCCAGCAGCGCCGGTAGCGGGAGATTACAAAACATTCAGTACTTC
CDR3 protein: CASSAGSGRLQNIQYF

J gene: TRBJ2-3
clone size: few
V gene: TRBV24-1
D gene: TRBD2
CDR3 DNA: TGTGCCACCAGTGATTCTAGCGGTCCTGATTATACGCAGTATTTT
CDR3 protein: CATSDSSGPDYTQYF

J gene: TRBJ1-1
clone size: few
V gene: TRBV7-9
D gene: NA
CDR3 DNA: TGTGCCAGCAGCCTAGCGGGGCTGACTGAAGCTTTCTTT
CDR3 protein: CASSLAGLTEAFF

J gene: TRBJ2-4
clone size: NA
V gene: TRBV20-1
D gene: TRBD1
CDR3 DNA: TGCAGTGCTAGAGGGGGACAGGGAGACTTAGCCAAAAACATTCAGTACTTC
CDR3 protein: CSARGGQGDLAKNIQYF

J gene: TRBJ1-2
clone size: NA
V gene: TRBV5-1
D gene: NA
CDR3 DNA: TGCGCCAGCAGGGAGACGGACTATGGCTACACCTTC
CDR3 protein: CASRETDYGYTF

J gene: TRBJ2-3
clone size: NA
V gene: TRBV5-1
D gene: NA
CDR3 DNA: TGCGCCAGCAGCTTGGATTCTAGCGCGGTGGATACGCAGTATTTT
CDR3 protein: CASSLDSSAVDTQYF

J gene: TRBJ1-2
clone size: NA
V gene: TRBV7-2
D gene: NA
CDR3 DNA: TGTGCCAGCAGCTTCGCGGACTATGGCTACACCTTC
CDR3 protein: CASSFADYGYTF

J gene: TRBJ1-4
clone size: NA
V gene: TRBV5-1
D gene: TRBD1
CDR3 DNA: TGCGCCAGCAGCCTGGACCCCTACAGGGGGGAAAAACTGTTTTTT
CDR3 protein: CASSLDPYRGEKLFF

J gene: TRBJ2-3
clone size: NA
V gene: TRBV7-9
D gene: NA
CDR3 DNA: TGTGCCAGTTTTCGGAACCCCTGGGGGCGGTATTTT
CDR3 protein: CASFRNPWGRYF

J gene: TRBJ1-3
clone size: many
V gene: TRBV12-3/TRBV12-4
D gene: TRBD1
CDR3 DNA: TGTGCCAGCAGTTTCAGGGGGACAGGAAACACCATATATTTT
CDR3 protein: CASSFRGTGNTIYF

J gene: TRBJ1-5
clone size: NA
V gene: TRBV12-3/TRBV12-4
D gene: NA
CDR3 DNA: TGTGCCAGCAGTTTAGCGCGCACAAATAGCAATCAGCCCCAGCATTTT
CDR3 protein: CASSLARTNSNQPQHF

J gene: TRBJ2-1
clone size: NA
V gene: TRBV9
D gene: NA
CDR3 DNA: TGTGCCAGCAGCGTAGTATTAGGGAATGAGCAGTTCTTC
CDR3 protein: CASSVVLGNEQFF

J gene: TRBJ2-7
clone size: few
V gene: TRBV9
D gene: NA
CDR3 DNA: TGTGCCAGCAGCGTAGATTACGGTACCTACGAGCAGTACTTC
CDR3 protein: CASSVDYGTYEQYF

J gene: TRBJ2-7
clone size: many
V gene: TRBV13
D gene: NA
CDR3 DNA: TGTGCCAGCAGCTTAGGGGCAGGAAGCAGATACGAGCAGTACTTC
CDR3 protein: CASSLGAGSRYEQYF

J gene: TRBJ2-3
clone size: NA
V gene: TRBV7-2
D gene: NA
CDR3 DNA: TGTGCCAGCAGCTTAGCCTCCACTAGCACAGATACGCAGTATTTT
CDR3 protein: CASSLASTSTDTQYF

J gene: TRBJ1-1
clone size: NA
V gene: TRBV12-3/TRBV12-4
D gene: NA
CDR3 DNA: TGTGCCAGCAGTTTAGAGTTTGAGGCTTTCTTT
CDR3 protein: CASSLEFEAFF

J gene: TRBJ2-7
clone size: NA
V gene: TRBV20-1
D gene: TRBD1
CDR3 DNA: TGCAGTGCTAGAGACCGGGACAGGACGTGGGAGCAGTACTTC
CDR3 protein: CSARDRDRTWEQYF

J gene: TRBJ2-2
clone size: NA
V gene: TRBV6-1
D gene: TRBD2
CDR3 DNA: TGTGCCAGCAGTGCCCCACTTACTAGCGGGAGTGGCGGGGAGCTGTTTTTT
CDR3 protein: CASSAPLTSGSGGELFF

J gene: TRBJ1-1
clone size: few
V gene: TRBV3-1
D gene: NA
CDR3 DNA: TGTGCCAGCAGCCAAGGGAGGGAAGCTTTCTTT
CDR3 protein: CASSQGREAFF

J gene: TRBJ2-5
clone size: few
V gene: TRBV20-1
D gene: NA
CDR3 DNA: TGCAGTGCTAGAGATATAAGGGACAATAAAGAGACCCAGTACTTC
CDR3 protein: CSARDIRDNKETQYF

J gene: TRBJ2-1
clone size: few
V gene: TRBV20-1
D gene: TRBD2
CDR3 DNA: TGCAGTGCTAGGACGGAAATAGCGGGAGTCTACAATGAGCAGTTCTTC
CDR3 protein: CSARTEIAGVYNEQFF

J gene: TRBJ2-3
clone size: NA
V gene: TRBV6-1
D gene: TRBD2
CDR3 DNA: TGTGCCAGCAGTGAAACCCTAGCGGGAGACTCAGATACGCAGTATTTT
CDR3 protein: CASSETLAGDSDTQYF

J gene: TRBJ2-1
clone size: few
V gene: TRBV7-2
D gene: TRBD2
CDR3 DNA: TGTGCCAGCAGCTCGACTATAGGACTAGTGGGGGGTAATGAGCAGTTCTTC
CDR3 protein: CASSSTIGLVGGNEQFF

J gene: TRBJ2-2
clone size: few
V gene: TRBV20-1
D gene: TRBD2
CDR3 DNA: TGCAGTGCTACCGGACTAGCGGGAGCTTCGGTCGGGGAGCTGTTTTTT
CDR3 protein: CSATGLAGASVGELFF